Listed here are 26 T cell receptor beta chains from one sample, sequenced in a study of siplizumab effects on memory and regulatory T cells. TCRdb's table, derived via immunoSEQ multiplex PCR, lists solely in-frame clones and lacks some. Of 12,000 or so clones listed, under 40% were seen once; the top ten hold over 9.5%. Their antigens are not known. Researchers maintained the mixed lymphocyte reaction cells in coculture at 37°C for approximately six days. The source material was CFSE-low (dividing) CD8+ T cells sorted from an allogeneic mixed lymphocyte reaction. Every receptor here comes from a human donor in good health; the cells came from an allogeneic mixed lymphocyte reaction.

This clone appeared a few times. This sequence joins TRBV27 and TRBJ2-4; 11 bases are a match to TRBD1. The CDR3 runs to 13 residues. Germline V gene data show CDR1 as MNHEY and CDR2 as SMNVEV (reference sequence). J gave up 7 bases and V 5 bases, and 1 base lay outside the gene matches. CDR3 sequence: CASSGTGGNIQYF. The CDR3, as DNA: TGTGCCAGCAGTGGGACAGGGGGGAACATTCAGTACTTC.

The chain uses TRBV13 and TRBJ2-7; 9 nucleotides align to TRBD1. The CDR3 has 14 residues. Germline V gives CDR1 PRHDT, CDR2 FYEKMQ (reference sequence). V shed 4 bases, J shed 3 bases, and the junction held 4 bases outside the gene matches. CDR3 DNA sequence: TGTGCCAGCAGCTCCGGGACAGGGAACTACGAGCAGTACTTC. Its translation: CASSSGTGNYEQYF.

J is TRBJ2-7 and V is TRBV4-1, with 11 nucleotides matching TRBD1. J gave up 4 bases and V 0 bases, and 2 bases lay outside the gene matches. The CDR3 extends over 15 amino acids. Germline V gene data show CDR1 as MGHRA and CDR2 as YSYEKL. The CDR3 protein is CASSQDRDRGYEQYF. CDR3 nucleotide sequence: TGCGCCAGCAGCCAAGACCGGGACAGGGGGTACGAGCAGTACTTC.

V and J are TRBV7-9 and TRBJ1-2, with 10 bases that match TRBD1. The CDR3 length is 17 residues. J was trimmed by 4 bases and V by 5 bases; bases with no gene match: 13. The germline CDR1 and CDR2 sequences are SEHNR and FQNEAQ (reference sequence). The DNA of the CDR3 is TGTGCCAGCAGCCGGGGGACAGGGGCCCTTTTCCCCTATGGCTACACCTTC. This translates into CASSRGTGALFPYGYTF.

This clone came up many times. The gene calls are TRBV9 and TRBJ2-7; D remains ambiguous. The CDR3 loop spans 14 amino acids. V was shortened by 5 bases and J by 2 bases, with 14 bases between the two germline ends. Per germline, CDR1 SGDLS and CDR2 YYNGEE. CDR3 loop: CASSPYGETYEQYF. The CDR3 nucleotides are TGTGCCAGCAGTCCTTATGGGGAAACCTACGAGCAGTACTTC. The variable domain in full, with the rest retrieved from reference TRBV9 and TRBJ2-7, is DSGVTQTPKHLITATGQRVTLRCSPRSGDLSVYWYQQSLDQGLQFLIQYYNGEERAKGNILERFSAQQFPDLHSELNLSSLELGDSALYFCASSPYGETYEQYFGPGTRLTVT.

This sequence joins TRBV30 and TRBJ1-4; 9 positions agree with TRBD1. V lost 6 bases, J lost 3 bases, and 17 bases stayed unmatched. Germline V lookup: CDR1 GTSNPN, CDR2 SVGIG (reference sequence). The CDR3 loop spans 18 amino acids. In DNA, the CDR3 is TGTGCCTGCCAAGCCAACCGGGACAGGGTCCCGTCTAATGAAAAACTGTTTTTT. Protein sequence: CACQANRDRVPSNEKLFF.

This clone appeared a few times. The chain employs TRBV7-9 and TRBJ2-3; unclear D gene. Germline V gives CDR1 SEHNR, CDR2 FQNEAQ (reference sequence). The CDR3 totals 10 residues. With 10 bases removed from V and 4 bases from J, the gap between germline ends came to 6 bases. CDR3 DNA sequence: TGTGCCAACCAGCCAGATACGCAGTATTTT. As protein: CANQPDTQYF. The whole variable domain, remainder taken from reference TRBV7-9 and TRBJ2-3, is DTGVSQNPRHKITKRGQNVTFRCDPISEHNRLYWYRQTLGQGPEFLTYFQNEAQLEKSRLLSDRFSAERPKGSFSTLEIQRTEQGDSAMYLCANQPDTQYFGPGTRLTVL.

The table lists this clone with a few counts. The chain carries TRBV11-2 and TRBJ2-7; the match to TRBD2 covers 8 bases. The CDR3 loop spans 16 amino acids. After removal of 0 bases from V and 2 bases from J, the junction contained 6 bases not matched to a gene. The germline V gene encodes CDR1 SGHAT and CDR2 FQNNGV. CDR3 DNA: TGTGCCAGCAGCTTAGAAGGCGGGGGGCTCGCCTACGAGCAGTACTTC. Its protein product is CASSLEGGGLAYEQYF.

This chain joins TRBV29-1 and TRBJ2-7, with 9 bases lining up with TRBD1. Germline CDR1 is SQVTM and CDR2 is ANQGSEA. With 4 bases clipped from V and 6 bases from J, the junction kept 4 bases outside the gene matches. The CDR3 totals 12 residues. Here the CDR3 reads CSVVGQGGEQYF. Here the CDR3 DNA reads TGCAGCGTTGTGGGACAGGGAGGCGAGCAGTACTTC.

This clone counts as medium-sized. The chain couples TRBV7-9 to TRBJ2-7; D remains ambiguous. Trimming shortened V by 5 bases and J by 0 bases, and 14 bases separated the two germline ends. The CDR3 runs 15 residues. CDR1 is SEHNR and CDR2 is FQNEAQ in the germline V gene (reference sequence). CDR3 in DNA: TGTGCCAGCAGCCCGCCTTGGAGTGGCTCCTACGAGCAGTACTTC. Protein sequence: CASSPPWSGSYEQYF.

The V call is TRBV6-5, the J call TRBJ1-1, with TRBD1 identical over 12 bases. Germline V gene data show CDR1 as MNHEY and CDR2 as SVGAGI. The junction had 4 bases not matched to a gene; V was cut back by 5 bases and J by 3 bases. The CDR3 totals 15 residues. The CDR3 DNA sequence: TGTGCCAGCAGTCCAGGGACAGGGGGCGACACTGAAGCTTTCTTT. Encoded protein: CASSPGTGGDTEAFF.

The V and J genes are TRBV9 and TRBJ1-3; no definite D call. CDR1 and CDR2 from the germline V gene are SGDLS and YYNGEE. The CDR3 is 12 amino acids. V lost 3 bases to trimming and J lost 4 bases, with 5 bases between them. In DNA, the CDR3 is TGTGCCAGCAGCGGGACGGGAAACACCATATATTTT. Amino acid sequence: CASSGTGNTIYF.

In DNA, the CDR3 is TGTGCCAGCAGTTTGGGGGCGCTCATAGGAACAGATACGCAGTATTTT. This encodes CASSLGALIGTDTQYF. The chain uses TRBV27 and TRBJ2-3, with TRBD1 as a possible D gene (6 bases). CDR1 and CDR2 from the germline V gene are MNHEY and SMNVEV (reference sequence). The V gene lost 3 bases and the J gene lost 3 bases, with 16 bases spanning the gap. This CDR3 comprises 16 residues.

The chain is built from TRBV7-3 and TRBJ2-2; D not certain. V lost 2 bases and J 3 bases, leaving 10 bases between the germline ends. The CDR3 consists of 15 residues. Germline V gene sequence: CDR1 SGHTA, CDR2 FQGTGA. The CDR3 sequence: CASSLVGSDTGELFF. In DNA, the CDR3 is TGTGCCAGCAGCTTAGTAGGCTCGGACACCGGGGAGCTGTTTTTT.

The chain links TRBV6-6 to TRBJ2-1; D might be TRBD2 (5 bases). Trimming stripped 0 bases from V and 2 bases from J, with 11 bases between. Germline V gene sequence: CDR1 MNHNY, CDR2 SVGAGI (reference sequence). The CDR3 is 16 residues long. CDR3 sequence: CASSYSMRLTYNEQFF. CDR3 bases: TGTGCCAGCAGTTACTCGATGCGACTAACCTACAATGAGCAGTTCTTC.

The CDR3 nucleotides read TGTGCCAGCAGCTTAGCAGGCGGGTACGACGAAAAACTGTTTTTT. Residues: CASSLAGGYDEKLFF. The rearrangement links TRBV13 to TRBJ1-4; the D is unclear. V was pared by 1 base and J by 8 bases, with 14 bases between. Germline V lookup: CDR1 PRHDT, CDR2 FYEKMQ (reference sequence). The CDR3 length is 15 residues.

This clone was detected only a few times. CDR3 nucleotide sequence: TGTGCCAGCAGCTCCCCGGGTTCGAAGGAGCAGTACTTC. This sequence encodes CASSSPGSKEQYF. This chain joins TRBV7-9 and TRBJ2-7; D gene ambiguous. Germline values: CDR1 SEHNR, CDR2 FQNEAQ (reference sequence). CDR3 length equals 13 residues. V was trimmed by 4 bases and J by 7 bases, leaving 14 bases between them.

In its sample, this clone was seen a few times. The chain joins TRBV13 to TRBJ1-1; no definite D call. Germline V gene lookup returns CDR1 PRHDT and CDR2 FYEKMQ (reference sequence). The CDR3 has 12 residues. V gave up 2 bases and J gave up 11 bases, with 12 bases separating them. This CDR3 reads CASSLSQAGAFF. CDR3 sequence (DNA): TGTGCCAGCAGCTTATCCCAGGCTGGGGCTTTCTTT.

This clone showed up just a few times. The chain links TRBV7-9 to TRBJ2-1, with D maybe TRBD1 (6 bases). In germline, CDR1 is SEHNR, CDR2 FQNEAQ (reference sequence). There are 16 residues in the CDR3. Trimming stripped 5 bases from V and 6 bases from J, with 20 bases between. The CDR3 region is CASSPPLRGISNEQFF. The CDR3 nucleotides read TGTGCCAGCAGCCCGCCTTTGAGGGGGATCTCCAATGAGCAGTTCTTC.

This clone is medium-sized (0.01 to 0.1%). The chain carries TRBV27 and TRBJ2-2; tentative D call: TRBD2 (5 bases). The V gene's germline CDR1 is MNHEY and CDR2 SMNVEV (reference sequence). V lost 3 bases, J lost 5 bases, and 7 bases lay in between. The CDR3 is 13 amino acids. CDR3 DNA sequence: TGTGCCAGCAGTTTTGAGCGGACCGGGGAGCTGTTTTTT. Amino acids: CASSFERTGELFF.

This clone was detected only a few times. The V call is TRBV7-9, the J call TRBJ2-1, with 8 positions matching TRBD2. Germline values: CDR1 SEHNR, CDR2 FQNEAQ (reference sequence). Germline trimming cut 1 base from V and 5 bases from J; bases unmatched to any gene: 7. The CDR3 runs 16 residues. This chain's CDR3 is CASSLGPRGENNEQFF. The DNA of the CDR3 is TGTGCCAGCAGCTTAGGGCCGCGGGGGGAGAACAATGAGCAGTTCTTC.

This clone is judged medium-sized. The chain combines TRBV4-1 with TRBJ2-7; maybe TRBD1 (5 bases). The CDR3 runs to 15 residues. Germline values: CDR1 MGHRA, CDR2 YSYEKL. V dropped 0 bases and J dropped 4 bases, with 13 bases sitting between them. Here the CDR3 DNA reads TGCGCCAGCAGCCAAGATAGGGGCAGTGGTTACGAGCAGTACTTC. Protein product: CASSQDRGSGYEQYF.

The chain employs TRBV4-1 and TRBJ2-1; TRBD2 matches at 7 bases. CDR3 size: 17 residues. CDR1 and CDR2 from the germline V gene are MGHRA and YSYEKL. V lost 4 bases and J lost 2; bases outside the gene matches: 11. The CDR3 region has the DNA TGCGCCAGCAGCCCTCGTGGGGCGGGAGATACCTACAATGAGCAGTTCTTC. Translating it yields CASSPRGAGDTYNEQFF.

This clone was observed a few times. V gene TRBV30 combines with J gene TRBJ2-1; weak D call: TRBD1 (6 bases). Trimming stripped 3 bases from V and 3 bases from J, with 15 bases between. The CDR3 is 15 amino acids. Germline V gene lookup returns CDR1 GTSNPN and CDR2 SVGIG (reference sequence). The CDR3 bases are TGTGCCTGGAGCCATAGGGGGAGCAACTACAATGAGCAGTTCTTC. Translating gives CAWSHRGSNYNEQFF.

This clone is medium-sized (0.01 to 0.1%) in the sample. V usage is TRBV27 and J usage is TRBJ1-4; the match to TRBD1 covers 8 bases. The CDR3 has 15 residues. Germline V gene lookup returns CDR1 MNHEY and CDR2 SMNVEV (reference sequence). V was clipped by 5 bases and J by 2 bases; unmatched bases: 4. Here the CDR3 reads CASSQQGVTNEKLFF. CDR3 nucleotides: TGTGCCAGCAGTCAACAGGGGGTCACTAATGAAAAACTGTTTTTT.

This sequence joins TRBV7-8 and TRBJ2-7, with D hard to call. Germline CDR1 SGHVS, CDR2 FQNEAQ. This CDR3 spans 14 amino acids. V was shortened by 0 bases and J by 3 bases, with 9 bases between the two germline ends. CDR3 sequence: CASSLAVSHYEQYF. The CDR3, as DNA: TGTGCCAGCAGCTTAGCGGTCAGCCACTACGAGCAGTACTTC.